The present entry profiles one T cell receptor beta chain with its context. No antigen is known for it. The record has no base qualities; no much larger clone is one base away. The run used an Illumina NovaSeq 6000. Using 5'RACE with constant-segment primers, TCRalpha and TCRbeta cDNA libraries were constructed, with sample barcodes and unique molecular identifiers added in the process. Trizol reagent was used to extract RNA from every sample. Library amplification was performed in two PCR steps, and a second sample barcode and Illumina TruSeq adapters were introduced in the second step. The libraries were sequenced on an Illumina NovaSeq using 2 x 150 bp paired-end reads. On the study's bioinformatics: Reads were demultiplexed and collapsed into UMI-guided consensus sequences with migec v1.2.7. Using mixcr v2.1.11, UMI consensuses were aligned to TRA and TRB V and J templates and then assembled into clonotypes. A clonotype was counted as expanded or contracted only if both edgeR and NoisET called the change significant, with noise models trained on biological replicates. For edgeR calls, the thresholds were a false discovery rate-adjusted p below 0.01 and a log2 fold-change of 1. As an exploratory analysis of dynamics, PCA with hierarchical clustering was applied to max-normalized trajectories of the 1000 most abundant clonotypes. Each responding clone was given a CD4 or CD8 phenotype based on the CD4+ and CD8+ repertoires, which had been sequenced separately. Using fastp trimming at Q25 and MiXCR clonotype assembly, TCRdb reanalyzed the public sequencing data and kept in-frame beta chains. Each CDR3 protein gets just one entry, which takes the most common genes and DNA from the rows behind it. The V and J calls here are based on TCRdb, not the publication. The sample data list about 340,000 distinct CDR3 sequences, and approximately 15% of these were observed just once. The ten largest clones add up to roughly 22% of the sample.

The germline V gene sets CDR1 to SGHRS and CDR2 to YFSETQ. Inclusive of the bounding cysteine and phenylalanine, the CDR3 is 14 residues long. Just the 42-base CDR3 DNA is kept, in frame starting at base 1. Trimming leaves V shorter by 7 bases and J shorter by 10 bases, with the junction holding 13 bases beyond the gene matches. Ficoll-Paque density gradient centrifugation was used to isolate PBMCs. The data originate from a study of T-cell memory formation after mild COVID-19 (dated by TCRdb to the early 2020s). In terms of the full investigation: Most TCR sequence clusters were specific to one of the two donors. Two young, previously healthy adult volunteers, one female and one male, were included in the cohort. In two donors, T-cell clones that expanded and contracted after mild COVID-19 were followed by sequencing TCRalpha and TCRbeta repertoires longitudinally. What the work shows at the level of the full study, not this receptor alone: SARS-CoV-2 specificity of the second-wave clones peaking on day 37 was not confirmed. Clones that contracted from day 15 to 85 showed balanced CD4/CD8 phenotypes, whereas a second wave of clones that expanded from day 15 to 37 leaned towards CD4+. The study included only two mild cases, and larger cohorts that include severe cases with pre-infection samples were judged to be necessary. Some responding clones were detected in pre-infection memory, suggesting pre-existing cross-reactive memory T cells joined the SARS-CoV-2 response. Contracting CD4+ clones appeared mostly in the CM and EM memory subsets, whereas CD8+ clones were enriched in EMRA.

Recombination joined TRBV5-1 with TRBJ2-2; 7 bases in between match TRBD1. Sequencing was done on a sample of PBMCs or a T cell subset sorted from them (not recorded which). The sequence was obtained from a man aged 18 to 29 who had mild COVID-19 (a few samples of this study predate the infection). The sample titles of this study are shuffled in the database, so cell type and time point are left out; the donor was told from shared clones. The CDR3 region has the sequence CASALLGGPEELFF. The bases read TGCGCCAGCGCCCTCCTAGGGGGCCCGGAGGAGCTGTTTTTT.